This T cell receptor (beta chain) was sequenced during a study of CD8 T cells in Susac syndrome. V lost 3 bases and J lost 2, with 20 bases in between. Germline CDR1 reads MGHRA; CDR2 reads YSYEKL. There are 17 residues in the CDR3. TCR beta sequencing covered blood CD8+ and CD4+ T cells. When the RNA was reverse transcribed, random hexamers were used with an input of about 0.5 to 1 ug. Amplification of TCR beta CDR3 across 54 Vbeta and 13 Jbeta was performed with immunoSEQ multiplex PCR. TCRdb reanalysed the immunoSEQ multiplex PCR reads using MiXCR and keeps one entry per CDR3 protein. The sample includes about 73,000 distinct CDR3 sequences, about 95% of them seen just once.

The sequence derives from a human donor with multiple sclerosis. Sequencing was performed on CD8+ T cells from PBMCs. This chain links TRBV4-1 with TRBJ2-7, with D tentatively TRBD1 (5 bases). The CDR3 protein is CASSQDITRDPPYEQYF. The CDR3 nucleotides are TGCGCCAGCAGCCAGGACATTACCCGAGATCCCCCCTACGAGCAGTACTTC.